The 21 T cell receptor beta chains below all came from one sample that was sequenced in a study of blood T cell repertoires in COVID-19 (TCRdb year 2020). Library construction relied on the immunoSEQ multiplex PCR assay. Entries here come from immuneACCESS through TCRdb and include only in-frame sequences with V and J called. Some clones fail to appear in such tables; in the studies checked, an unresolved V gene covers under half of the shortfall, and the cause of the remainder is unknown. In all, the sample holds fewer than 250,000 clones, and 70% to 90% of those were seen once. Roughly 4% of the sample is held by the ten biggest clonotypes. The material sequenced was peripheral blood. These receptors all stem from a man in his forties or fifties with acute or convalescent COVID-19.

The chain has TRBV4-1 and TRBJ1-5; no firm D call. CDR1 and CDR2 from the germline V gene are MGHRA and YSYEKL. With 0 bases removed from V and 13 bases from J, the gap between germline ends came to 10 bases. The CDR3 contains 12 residues. The CDR3 DNA follows: TGCGCCAGCAGCCAAGAAGGAGCGGTGCAGCATTTT. Amino acids: CASSQEGAVQHF.

V is TRBV6-6 and J is TRBJ1-5; D possibly corresponds to TRBD1 (5 bases). CDR1 MNHNY and CDR2 SVGAGI come from the germline V gene (reference sequence). V lost 7 bases and J 7 bases, leaving 14 bases between the germline ends. The length of the CDR3 is 13 residues. The CDR3 DNA sequence: TGTGCCAGCATCCAGGGTTTGGCGCAGCCCCAGCATTTT. Its protein is CASIQGLAQPQHF.

The chain joins TRBV5-1 to TRBJ2-7, with 10 bases lining up with TRBD2. CDR3 size: 15 residues. V lost 1 base to trimming and J lost 3 bases; unmatched junction nucleotides: 4. Germline loops: CDR1 SGHRS, CDR2 YFSETQ. This CDR3 reads CASSLLAGAFYEQYF. In DNA, the CDR3 is TGCGCCAGCAGCTTGCTAGCGGGGGCCTTCTACGAGCAGTACTTC.

V gene TRBV5-1 combines with J gene TRBJ1-6, with D tentatively TRBD1 (5 bases). This CDR3 comprises 15 residues. Germline V CDR1 and CDR2: SGHRS, YFSETQ. V was clipped by 4 bases and J by 8 bases, with 16 bases between them. The CDR3 bases are TGCGCCAGCAGCCCACGTGACCAAGGGGATTCACCCCTCCACTTT. Amino acids: CASSPRDQGDSPLHF.

Comment on this clone: A much more abundant neighbour one base away suggests this may be a read error. Other DNA sequences from this sample encode an identical CDR3 as well. The chain couples TRBV25-1 to TRBJ2-7; D is possibly TRBD2 (5 bases). Germline assignment: CDR1 MGHDK and CDR2 SYGVNS. With 7 bases removed from V and 6 bases from J, the gap between germline ends came to 16 bases. The CDR3 is made up of 13 amino acids. CDR3 nucleotides: TGTGCCAGCACCCCGCGAGAGGGCCGCGAGCAGTACTTC. Translated: CASTPREGREQYF.

This clone turned up a few times. This chain links TRBV29-1 with TRBJ2-1; 10 bases are shared with TRBD2. CDR1 and CDR2 from the germline V gene are SQVTM and ANQGSEA. J lost 6 bases, V lost 6 bases, and 17 bases had no gene match. This CDR3 has 17 amino acids. CDR3 nucleotides: TGCAGCGTAAACTCTGGCAGCGGGGGGGAGGAGGGCAATGAGCAGTTCTTC. It yields the protein CSVNSGSGGEEGNEQFF.

The rearrangement joins TRBV3-1 (or the pseudogene TRBV3-2) to TRBJ1-1; D is ambiguous. The CDR3 is made up of 12 amino acids. CDR1 LGHDT and CDR2 YNNKEL come from the germline V gene (reference sequence). Trimming took 7 bases from V and 1 from J, leaving 7 bases between them. The CDR3 loop is CASTRGNTEAFF. CDR3 nucleotide sequence: TGTGCCAGCACCAGAGGGAACACTGAAGCTTTCTTT.

V gene TRBV5-1 combines with J gene TRBJ1-6; a weak D match, TRBD1 (5 bases). V lost 2 bases and J lost 10, with 13 bases in between. CDR1 and CDR2 (germline): SGHRS, YFSETQ. This CDR3 is built from 14 residues. The CDR3 region has the DNA TGCGCCAGCAGCTTTGGGCAGGGTGCCTCACCCCTCCACTTT. It yields the protein CASSFGQGASPLHF.

The chain couples TRBV5-1 to TRBJ1-2; unclear D gene. The CDR3 runs 15 residues. V lost 0 bases and J lost 4, with 13 bases in between. The germline V gene encodes CDR1 SGHRS and CDR2 YFSETQ. The CDR3 nucleotides read TGCGCCAGCAGCTTGGCCACCGAAGTGGCCTATGGCTACACCTTC. Translated, it gives CASSLATEVAYGYTF. Complete variable domain (other parts from reference TRBV5-1 and TRBJ1-2): KAGVTQTPRYLIKTRGQQVTLSCSPISGHRSVSWYQQTPGQGLQFLFEYFSETQRNKGNFPGRFSGRQFSNSRSEMNVSTLELGDSALYLCASSLATEVAYGYTFGSGTRLTVV.

The chain is built from TRBV10-3 and TRBJ1-3; no firm D call. The CDR3 loop spans 15 amino acids. The V end lost 8 bases, the J end lost 0 bases, and 14 bases lay between the germline ends. From germline, CDR1 is ENHRY and CDR2 SYGVKD. The CDR3 reads CAISIGESSGNTIYF. The CDR3 region has the DNA TGTGCCATCTCAATAGGAGAGTCCTCTGGAAACACCATATATTTT.

The chain combines TRBV6-1 with TRBJ2-5; 9 bases agree with TRBD1. V lost 2 bases and J lost 7; bases outside the gene matches: 14. This CDR3 contains 17 residues. Germline CDR1 and CDR2: MNHNS and SASEGT. CDR3 in DNA: TGTGCCAGCAGTGAAAGGCGGACAGGGGAAGGGGCGCGGACCCAGTACTTC. Protein: CASSERRTGEGARTQYF.

The rearrangement joins TRBV3-1 (or the pseudogene TRBV3-2) to TRBJ1-5; the match to TRBD1 covers 10 bases. The CDR3 is 15 residues long. V was clipped by 4 bases and J by 4 bases; unmatched bases: 4. The germline gives CDR1 LGHDT, CDR2 YNNKEL (reference sequence). Here the CDR3 DNA reads TGTGCCAGCAGCCCGCGGACAGGGGGAAATCAGCCCCAGCATTTT. Protein: CASSPRTGGNQPQHF.

A single count supports this clone. The V gene is TRBV6-5, the J gene TRBJ2-3, with D hard to call. Germline V CDR1 and CDR2: MNHEY, SVGAGI. The CDR3 runs 15 residues. Between the trimmed V and J ends, which lost 6 bases and 0 bases, there was a span of 13 bases. CDR3: CASRALPTSTDTQYF. In DNA, the CDR3 is TGTGCCAGCAGGGCACTACCGACTAGCACAGATACGCAGTATTTT.

The chain couples TRBV4-1 to TRBJ2-7, with D possibly being TRBD2 (6 bases). This CDR3 is built from 15 residues. Trimming removed 1 base from V and 1 base from J, with 11 bases in between. Germline CDR1 and CDR2: MGHRA and YSYEKL. CDR3 protein: CASSQGSGTSYEQYF. Written as DNA, the CDR3 is TGCGCCAGCAGCCAAGGGTCCGGGACTTCCTACGAGCAGTACTTC.

The rearrangement joins TRBV6-5 to TRBJ1-1, with a weak D call TRBD1 (5 bases). Trimming took 10 bases from V and 2 from J, leaving 20 bases between them. Germline loops: CDR1 MNHEY, CDR2 SVGAGI. The CDR3 extends over 15 amino acids. The CDR3 region has the DNA TGTGCCATCTCTTCTGGGGCCGCTCCAAACACTGAAGCTTTCTTT. This encodes CAISSGAAPNTEAFF.

This rearrangement joins TRBV5-4 to TRBJ2-3; 7 positions agree with TRBD1. Germline CDR1 is SGHNT and CDR2 is YYREEE (reference sequence). With 1 base clipped from V and 1 base from J, the junction kept 3 bases outside the gene matches. This CDR3 contains 15 residues. DNA for the CDR3: TGTGCCAGCAGCTTGTACAGGGGAGGCACAGATACGCAGTATTTT. Residues: CASSLYRGGTDTQYF.

The chain is built from TRBV25-1 and TRBJ2-1; no reliable D call. V shed 9 bases and J shed 0 bases, with 9 bases lying between them. The germline CDR1 and CDR2 sequences are MGHDK and SYGVNS. The CDR3 length is 13 residues. CDR3 bases: TGTGCCAGTTTAGGAGCCTCCTACAATGAGCAGTTCTTC. Translating gives CASLGASYNEQFF.

The rearrangement uses TRBV7-9 and TRBJ2-7; D is ambiguous. The CDR3 is made up of 15 amino acids. V lost 5 bases, J lost 0 bases, and 14 bases lay in between. Germline CDR1 and CDR2: SEHNR and FQNEAQ (reference sequence). CDR3 DNA: TGTGCCAGCAGCCACCCGGCGGTTGGCTCCTACGAGCAGTACTTC. It is translated as CASSHPAVGSYEQYF.

The V call is TRBV2, the J call TRBJ1-1; 10 bases are shared with TRBD1. This CDR3 comprises 16 residues. The V gene end was trimmed by 6 bases and the J gene end by 1 base; junction bases not matched to a gene: 8. The germline V gene has CDR1 SNHLY and CDR2 FYNNEI. Written as DNA, the CDR3 is TGTGCCAGCAGGCGGGACAGGGGAGCAAGGAACACTGAAGCTTTCTTT. Protein sequence: CASRRDRGARNTEAFF.

This clone was seen only once. The rearrangement uses TRBV30 and TRBJ1-5; D is possibly TRBD1 (6 bases). Per the germline V gene, CDR1 is GTSNPN and CDR2 is SVGIG (reference sequence). The CDR3 length is 13 residues. With 2 bases removed from V and 3 bases from J, the gap between germline ends came to 8 bases. The CDR3 reads CAWSPGDNQPQHF. The CDR3 DNA follows: TGTGCCTGGAGTCCAGGGGACAATCAGCCCCAGCATTTT. The full variable domain, rest sourced from reference TRBV30 and TRBJ1-5, is SQTIHQWPATLVQPVGSPLSLECTVEGTSNPNLYWYRQAAGRGLQLLFYSVGIGQISSEVPQNLSASRPQDRQFILSSKKLLLSDSGFYLCAWSPGDNQPQHFGDGTRLSIL.

The chain links TRBV28 to TRBJ2-7; D call uncertain. The CDR3 consists of 15 residues. V dropped 5 bases and J dropped 4 bases, with 18 bases sitting between them. The V gene's germline CDR1 is MDHEN and CDR2 SYDVKM. The CDR3 is CASSVIGRPSYEQYF. CDR3 coding DNA: TGTGCCAGCAGTGTTATCGGCAGGCCTTCGTACGAGCAGTACTTC.